The TCR beta chain described here comes from a study of cytomegalovirus exposure and HLA in healthy donors. Study conclusions and caveats: Most TCR sequences were seen very rarely across donors, but some public TCRs occurred in many.

The protocol was immunoSEQ multiplex PCR, while the TCRdb copy is restricted to in-frame clones and leaves out a portion. This sample has 150,000 to 200,000 clones, with 86% found just once. Remarks on this clone: Its matching antigen is unknown.

This CDR3 has 16 amino acids. With V trimmed by 2 bases and J by 2 bases, 5 bases remained unmatched. CDR1 and CDR2 (germline): LGHNA, YSLEER. The source is a woman aged 18-29 years in good health and CMV-seronegative. The chain uses TRBV4-3 and TRBJ2-7; TRBD1 aligns across 11 bases. Sequencing input: PBMCs. CDR3 sequence: CASSQSPGQGAYEQYF. The DNA for the CDR3 is TGCGCCAGCAGCCAATCACCGGGACAGGGGGCCTACGAGCAGTACTTC.